The T cell receptor beta chain described here comes from a study of blood T cell repertoires in COVID-19. Study-wide context: Acute-phase and convalescent COVID-19 samples originated in the United States, Italy and Spain. Sources were T cells, B-cell-depleted T cells, or PBMCs; the material itself was cDNA or gDNA.

The germline gives CDR1 SGDLS, CDR2 YYNGEE. This CDR3 has 14 residues. Losses at the gene ends were 4 bases for V and 2 bases for J; bases not matched to a gene: 2. In the source study's methods: Nucleated cell counts were estimated from reference gene primer amplification. The method was immunoSEQ multiplex PCR; TCRdb's version includes in-frame clones alone and lacks a portion of them. V and J calls and clone size are copied from that table; D and trimming were computed from the DNA. The data show around 64,000 clones, with over 70% seen just once and 4% to 5.5% held by the top ten. The chain uses TRBV9 and TRBJ1-5, with 8 positions matching TRBD1. Sequenced sample: peripheral blood. The TCR sequence derives from a man between 45 and 60 years old with active COVID-19. CDR3 DNA: TGTGCCAGCAGCCCGGGACAGGGCAATCAGCCCCAGCATTTT. Amino acid sequence: CASSPGQGNQPQHF.